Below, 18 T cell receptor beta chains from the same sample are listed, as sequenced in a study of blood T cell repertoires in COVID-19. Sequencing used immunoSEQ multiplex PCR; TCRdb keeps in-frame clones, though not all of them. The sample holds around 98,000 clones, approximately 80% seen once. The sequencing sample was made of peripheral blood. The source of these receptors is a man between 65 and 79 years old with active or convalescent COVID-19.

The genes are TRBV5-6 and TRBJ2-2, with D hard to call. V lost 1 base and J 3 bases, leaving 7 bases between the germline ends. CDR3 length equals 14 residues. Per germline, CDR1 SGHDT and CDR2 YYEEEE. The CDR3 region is CASSLWADTGELFF. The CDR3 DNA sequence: TGTGCCAGCAGCTTGTGGGCAGACACCGGGGAGCTGTTTTTT.

The CDR3 loop reads CASSGGQGRLEKLFF. The CDR3 DNA follows: TGTGCCAGCAGTGGTGGACAGGGCAGACTTGAAAAACTGTTTTTT. This chain uses TRBV5-5 with TRBJ1-4; 8 bases are shared with TRBD1. Germline CDR1 reads SGHKS; CDR2 reads YYEKEE (reference sequence). The length of the CDR3 is 15 residues. The V segment lost 5 bases and the J segment 7 bases; nucleotides outside the gene matches: 10.

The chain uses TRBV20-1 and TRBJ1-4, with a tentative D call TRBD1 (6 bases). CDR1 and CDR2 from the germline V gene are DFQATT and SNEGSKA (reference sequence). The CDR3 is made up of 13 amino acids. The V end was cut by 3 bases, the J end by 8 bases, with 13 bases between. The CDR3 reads CSASRGGYEKLFF. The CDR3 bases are TGCAGTGCTAGTAGGGGGGGGTACGAAAAACTGTTTTTT.

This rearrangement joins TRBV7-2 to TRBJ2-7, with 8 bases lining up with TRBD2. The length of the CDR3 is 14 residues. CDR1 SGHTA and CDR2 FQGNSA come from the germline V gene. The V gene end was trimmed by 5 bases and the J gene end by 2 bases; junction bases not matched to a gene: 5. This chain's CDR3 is CASSPLADAYEQYF. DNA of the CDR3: TGTGCCAGCAGCCCACTAGCGGATGCCTACGAGCAGTACTTC.

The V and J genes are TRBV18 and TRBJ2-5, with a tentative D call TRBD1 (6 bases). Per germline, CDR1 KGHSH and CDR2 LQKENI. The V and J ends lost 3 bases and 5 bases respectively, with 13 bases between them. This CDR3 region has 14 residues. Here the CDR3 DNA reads TGTGCCAGCTCACCTTTGGGGGCCGGGGAGACCCAGTACTTC. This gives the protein CASSPLGAGETQYF.

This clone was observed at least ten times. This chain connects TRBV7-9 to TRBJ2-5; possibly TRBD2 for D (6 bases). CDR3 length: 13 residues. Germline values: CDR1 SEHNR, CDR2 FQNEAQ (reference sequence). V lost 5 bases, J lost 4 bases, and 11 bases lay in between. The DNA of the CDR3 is TGTGCCAGCAGCGGCGGAGGGACAGAGACCCAGTACTTC. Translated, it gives CASSGGGTETQYF.

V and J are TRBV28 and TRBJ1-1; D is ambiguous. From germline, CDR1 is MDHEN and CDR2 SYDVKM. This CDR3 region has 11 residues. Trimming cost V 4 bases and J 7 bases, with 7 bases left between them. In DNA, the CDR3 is TGTGCCAGCAGTTCACAGCATGAAGCTTTCTTT. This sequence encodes CASSSQHEAFF.

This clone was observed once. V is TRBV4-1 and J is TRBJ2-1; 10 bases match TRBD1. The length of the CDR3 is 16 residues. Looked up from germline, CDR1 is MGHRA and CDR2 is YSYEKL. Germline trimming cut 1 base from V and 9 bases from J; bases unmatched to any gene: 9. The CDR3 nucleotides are TGCGCCAGCAGCCAAGCGTCCGGGACAGGGGTAGGTGAGCAGTTCTTC. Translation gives CASSQASGTGVGEQFF.

This CDR3 is CASSVSANTDNSPLHF. Here the CDR3 DNA reads TGTGCCAGCAGCGTAAGCGCTAATACTGATAATTCACCCCTCCACTTT. This chain joins TRBV9 and TRBJ1-6; D ambiguous. Germline V gene lookup returns CDR1 SGDLS and CDR2 YYNGEE. V lost 1 base and J 5 bases, leaving 13 bases between the germline ends. The CDR3 totals 16 residues.

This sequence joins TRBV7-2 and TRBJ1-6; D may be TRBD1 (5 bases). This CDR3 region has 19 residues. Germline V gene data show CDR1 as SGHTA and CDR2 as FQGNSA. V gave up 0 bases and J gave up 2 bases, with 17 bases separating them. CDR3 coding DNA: TGTGCCAGCAGCTTAGCGCAATTCAGGTGGGGCGCCTATAATTCACCCCTCCACTTT. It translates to CASSLAQFRWGAYNSPLHF.

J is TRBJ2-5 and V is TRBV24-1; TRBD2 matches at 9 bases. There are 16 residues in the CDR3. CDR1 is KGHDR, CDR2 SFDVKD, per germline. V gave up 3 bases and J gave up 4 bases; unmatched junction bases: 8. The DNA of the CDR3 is TGTGCCACCAGTGATGGGGGCGGGGGGGCTCGAGAGACCCAGTACTTC. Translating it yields CATSDGGGGARETQYF.

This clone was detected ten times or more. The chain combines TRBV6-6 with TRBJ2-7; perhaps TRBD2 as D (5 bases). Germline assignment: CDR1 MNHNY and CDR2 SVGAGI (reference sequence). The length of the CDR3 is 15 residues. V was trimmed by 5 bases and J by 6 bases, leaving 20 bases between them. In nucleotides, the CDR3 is TGTGCCAGCAGTGACCCACTGCGGGTCTCCATCGAGCAGTACTTC. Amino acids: CASSDPLRVSIEQYF.

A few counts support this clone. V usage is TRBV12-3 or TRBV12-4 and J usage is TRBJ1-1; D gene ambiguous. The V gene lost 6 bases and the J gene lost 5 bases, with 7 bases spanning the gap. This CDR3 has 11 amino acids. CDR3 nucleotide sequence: TGTGCCAGCAGCATCGGGACTGAAGCTTTCTTT. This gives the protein CASSIGTEAFF.

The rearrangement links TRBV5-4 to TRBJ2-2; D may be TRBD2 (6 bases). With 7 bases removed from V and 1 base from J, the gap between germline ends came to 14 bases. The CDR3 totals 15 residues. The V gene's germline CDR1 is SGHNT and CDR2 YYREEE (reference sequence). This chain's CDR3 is CASGSGRENTGELFF. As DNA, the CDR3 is TGTGCCAGCGGCTCAGGGCGGGAGAACACCGGGGAGCTGTTTTTT.

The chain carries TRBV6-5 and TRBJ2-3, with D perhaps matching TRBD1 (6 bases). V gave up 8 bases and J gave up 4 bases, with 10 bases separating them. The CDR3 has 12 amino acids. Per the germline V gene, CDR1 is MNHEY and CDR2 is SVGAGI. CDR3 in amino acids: CASQDSSDTQYF. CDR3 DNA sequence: TGTGCCAGCCAGGACAGCTCAGATACGCAGTATTTT.

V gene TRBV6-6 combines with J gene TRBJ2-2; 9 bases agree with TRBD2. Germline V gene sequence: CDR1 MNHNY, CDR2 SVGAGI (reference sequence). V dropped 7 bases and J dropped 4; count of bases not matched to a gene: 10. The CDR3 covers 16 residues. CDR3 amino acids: CASKQAGGGGTGELFF. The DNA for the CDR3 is TGTGCCAGCAAACAAGCGGGGGGCGGGGGCACCGGGGAGCTGTTTTTT.

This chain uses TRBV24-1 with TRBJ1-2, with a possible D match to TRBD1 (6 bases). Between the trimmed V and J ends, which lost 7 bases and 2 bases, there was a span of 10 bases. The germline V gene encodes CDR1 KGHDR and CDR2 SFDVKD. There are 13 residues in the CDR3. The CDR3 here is CATSSGANYGYTF. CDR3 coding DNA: TGTGCCACCAGCTCAGGGGCCAACTATGGCTACACCTTC.

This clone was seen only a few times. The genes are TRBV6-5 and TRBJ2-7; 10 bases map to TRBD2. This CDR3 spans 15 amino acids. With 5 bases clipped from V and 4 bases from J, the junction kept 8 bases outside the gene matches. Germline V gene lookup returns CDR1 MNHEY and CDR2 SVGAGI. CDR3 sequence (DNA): TGTGCCAGCAGTCCGGCCCCTAGCGGGGGTTACGAGCAGTACTTC. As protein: CASSPAPSGGYEQYF.